This record looks at one T cell receptor (beta chain) sequence and its context. Cohorts were assigned according to the clinical history that participants reported. In the original workflow: It was from reference gene primer amplification that nucleated cell counts were estimated. Sequenced by immunoSEQ multiplex PCR; TCRdb stores in-frame clones only, minus some. That table furnishes V, J and clone size, whereas the DNA furnished D and trimming. The sample lists about 170,000 clones, approximately 87% occurring once. These data originate in a study of blood T cell repertoires in COVID-19. V dropped 4 bases and J dropped 5; count of bases not matched to a gene: 6. In germline, CDR1 is MNHEY, CDR2 SVGAGI. The CDR3 length is 15 residues.

The sequence derives from a woman between 45 and 65 years old who had recovered from COVID-19. Input material: PBMCs or T cells enriched from blood (not recorded which). The gene calls are TRBV6-5 and TRBJ2-1; TRBD2 matches 9 bases. CDR3 amino acids: CASSSGASGDNEQFF. Here the CDR3 DNA reads TGTGCCAGCAGTTCCGGGGCTAGCGGGGACAATGAGCAGTTCTTC.